A selection of T cell receptor beta chains follows, all from one sample in a study of cytomegalovirus exposure and HLA in healthy donors. TCRdb keeps only in-frame clones here, not all; method: immunoSEQ multiplex PCR. The table has some 70,000 clones, about 78% seen once. Sequenced material: PBMCs. The source is a man aged 18 to 30 in good health and CMV-seronegative. CDR3s include the opening cysteine and the closing phenylalanine or tryptophan. Each record gives: V gene, D gene, J gene, clone size, CDR3 DNA, CDR3 protein. The D gene is left open where the match is weak. Where a row states a size, it is once, few, many or the class of an expanded clone; other rows omit it.

v_gene: TRBV19
d_gene: TRBD1
j_gene: TRBJ2-1
abundance: -
CDR3nt: TGTGCCAGTAGTGACATACGGACAGGCAAATCCTACAATGAGCAGTTCTTC
CDR3aa: CASSDIRTGKSYNEQFF

v_gene: TRBV5-1
d_gene: -
j_gene: TRBJ2-7
abundance: -
CDR3nt: TGCGCCAGCAGCTTGGTAGGCAGGGTGAGCTCCTACGAGCAGTACTTC
CDR3aa: CASSLVGRVSSYEQYF

v_gene: TRBV7-3
d_gene: -
j_gene: TRBJ2-1
abundance: -
CDR3nt: TGTGCCAGCAGCTTAAGAGGGCCAGTCAATGAGCAGTTCTTC
CDR3aa: CASSLRGPVNEQFF

v_gene: TRBV6-6
d_gene: TRBD1
j_gene: TRBJ2-7
abundance: -
CDR3nt: TGTGCCAGCAGTTACTCGACAGGGGATCGGCCGGAGCAGTACTTC
CDR3aa: CASSYSTGDRPEQYF

v_gene: TRBV4-2
d_gene: TRBD1
j_gene: TRBJ2-7
abundance: -
CDR3nt: TGTGCCAGCAGCCAATCCGGGACAGGGACCTACGAGCAGTACTTC
CDR3aa: CASSQSGTGTYEQYF

v_gene: TRBV6-6
d_gene: TRBD1
j_gene: TRBJ1-1
abundance: -
CDR3nt: TGTGCCAGCAGTTACGGCGGGACAGGGGTGAACACTGAAGCTTTCTTT
CDR3aa: CASSYGGTGVNTEAFF

v_gene: TRBV27
d_gene: TRBD1
j_gene: TRBJ1-6
abundance: -
CDR3nt: TGTGCCAGCTGCCGAGGGGGCTTGGGTAATTCACCCCTCCACTTT
CDR3aa: CASCRGGLGNSPLHF

v_gene: TRBV4-2
d_gene: -
j_gene: TRBJ1-3
abundance: few
CDR3nt: TGTGCCAGCAGCGCAAACAGGGCCGCCTCTGGAAACACCATATATTTT
CDR3aa: CASSANRAASGNTIYF

v_gene: TRBV29-1
d_gene: TRBD1
j_gene: TRBJ2-1
abundance: -
CDR3nt: TGCAGCGTTGGGACAGGACCCCTTAATGAGCAGTTCTTC
CDR3aa: CSVGTGPLNEQFF

v_gene: TRBV7-3
d_gene: -
j_gene: TRBJ1-2
abundance: -
CDR3nt: TGTGCCAGCAGCCCGACTGAAGTAAACTATGGCTACACCTTC
CDR3aa: CASSPTEVNYGYTF

v_gene: TRBV28
d_gene: -
j_gene: TRBJ1-6
abundance: -
CDR3nt: TGTGCCAGCAGTCCCGAGGAGGGTCTAGGTTCACCCCTCCACTTT
CDR3aa: CASSPEEGLGSPLHF

v_gene: TRBV28
d_gene: TRBD1
j_gene: TRBJ1-5
abundance: -
CDR3nt: TGTGCCAGCAGTTTAGGGTCTGGGACAGGCCAGCATTTT
CDR3aa: CASSLGSGTGQHF

v_gene: TRBV7-9
d_gene: -
j_gene: TRBJ1-2
abundance: few
CDR3nt: TGTGCCAGCAGCTTAGGACGTGGCAGGGACTATGGCTACACCTTC
CDR3aa: CASSLGRGRDYGYTF

v_gene: TRBV11-3
d_gene: TRBD2
j_gene: TRBJ2-3
abundance: -
CDR3nt: TGTGCCAGCAGCTTAGGAGGACTAGCAGCCACAGATACGCAGTATTTT
CDR3aa: CASSLGGLAATDTQYF

v_gene: TRBV28
d_gene: TRBD1
j_gene: TRBJ1-2
abundance: -
CDR3nt: TGTGCCAGCAGTTTACATGACAGGGAGATTGGCACCTTC
CDR3aa: CASSLHDREIGTF